Following are 28 T cell receptor beta chains from one sample sequenced in a study of molecular identifiers for immune sequencing clone quantification (dated by TCRdb to between 2017 and 2018). Receptors were amplified or captured by PCR. For sequencing, a NextSeq 500 was employed. TCRdb handled the public reads itself, with Q25 trimming in fastp and clone calling in MiXCR, and kept productive beta chains. Rows are combined by CDR3 protein, so each entry shows the most common genes and DNA. Counted in this sample were roughly 55,000 distinct CDR3 sequences; just over 35% of them appeared once. Around 4% of the sample rests with the top ten. Sequenced: naive CD8+ T cells from blood, with Jurkat cell RNA spiked in. The sample's cell subset or site label is to be understood as: FACS-sorted CD8+CD4-CCR7+CD45RA+ naive T cells. The receptors were sampled from a human donor in good health. Some libraries in this study had Jurkat cell RNA spiked in.

Details on this clonotype: A much more abundant neighbour one base away suggests this may be a read error. The CDR3 carries no conserved terminal phenylalanine or tryptophan, so it likely arises from a read error. The V gene is TRBV28, the J gene TRBJ1-5, with D possibly matching TRBD1 (5 bases). This CDR3 comprises 14 residues. From germline, CDR1 is MDHEN and CDR2 SYDVKM. Trimming took 6 bases from V and 6 from J, leaving 15 bases between them. The CDR3 spells CASSPGLLSQPQHI. The CDR3 DNA reads as TGTGCCAGCAGCCCGGGACTGCTAAGTCAGCCCCAGCATATT.

The chain carries TRBV7-9 and TRBJ2-2; D is ambiguous. The CDR3 extends over 16 amino acids. Deletions cut 0 bases from V and 4 bases from J, with 12 bases between. CDR1 is SEHNR, CDR2 FQNEAQ, per germline (reference sequence). CDR3 DNA sequence: TGTGCCAGCAGCTTAGCCGTGGGCCCCAGCACCGGGGAGCTGTTTTTT. Translated: CASSLAVGPSTGELFF.

With respect to this clonotype: The missing conserved phenylalanine or tryptophan at the end of this CDR3 makes a read error likely. CDR3 in DNA: TGCAGTGCTAGAGATCAGGACAGGGGGGTTACAGATACGCAGTATATT. It encodes CSARDQDRGVTDTQYI. The rearrangement links TRBV20-1 to TRBJ2-3; 10 bases are shared with TRBD1. With V trimmed by 0 bases and J by 3 bases, 6 bases remained unmatched. This CDR3 has 16 amino acids. Germline-derived CDR1 and CDR2 are DFQATT and SNEGSKA (reference sequence).

V and J are TRBV18 and TRBJ2-7, with TRBD1 identical over 8 bases. V was pared by 6 bases and J by 3 bases, with 10 bases of the junction left unmatched. This CDR3 is built from 15 residues. From germline, CDR1 is KGHSH and CDR2 LQKENI. In nucleotides, the CDR3 is TGTGCCAGCTCCTGGGACCGGGACAGGAACTACGAGCAGTACTTC. Amino acid sequence: CASSWDRDRNYEQYF. The variable domain in full, with the rest retrieved from reference TRBV18 and TRBJ2-7, is NAGVMQNPRHLVRRRGQEARLRCSPMKGHSHVYWYRQLPEEGLKFMVYLQKENIIDESGMPKERFSAEFPKEGPSILRIQQVVRGDSAAYFCASSWDRDRNYEQYFGPGTRLTVT.

This clonotype occurred once. The rearrangement joins TRBV11-2 to TRBJ2-1; D gene unclear. The DNA end is more similar to TRBJ2-7, so the J call may be wrong. Germline V lookup: CDR1 SGHAT, CDR2 FQNNGV. The CDR3 sequence is 12 residues long. The CDR3 reads CASSLAHNEQYF. The CDR3 DNA reads as TGTGCCAGCAGCTTAGCCCACAATGAGCAGTACTTC.

The genes are TRBV6-5 and TRBJ2-2, with TRBD2 as a possible D gene (6 bases). Trimming stripped 5 bases from V and 8 bases from J, with 12 bases between. Germline V gene data show CDR1 as MNHEY and CDR2 as SVGAGI. The CDR3 extends over 13 amino acids. For the CDR3, the DNA is TGTGCCAGCAGTAGTCTTGGAGGGGGGGAGCTGTTTTTT. The encoded protein is CASSSLGGGELFF.

This rearrangement joins TRBV9 to TRBJ2-3, with unresolved D. CDR1 and CDR2 (germline): SGDLS, YYNGEE. V was clipped by 0 bases and J by 4 bases, with 12 bases between them. This CDR3 comprises 15 residues. The CDR3 sequence: CASSVAEHGADTQYF. The CDR3 DNA reads as TGTGCCAGCAGCGTAGCAGAGCATGGGGCAGATACGCAGTATTTT.

The chain has TRBV4-2 and TRBJ2-7, with 12 nucleotides matching TRBD2. The CDR3 spans 13 residues. CDR1 and CDR2 from the germline V gene are LGHNA and YNFKEQ. The V gene end was trimmed by 5 bases and the J gene end by 6 bases; junction bases not matched to a gene: 2. CDR3 amino acids: CASSRTSGAEQYF. In DNA, the CDR3 is TGTGCCAGCAGCAGGACTAGCGGGGCCGAGCAGTACTTC.

This clonotype was observed at least ten times. This rearrangement joins TRBV4-2 to TRBJ2-7, with D hard to call. Germline V gene lookup returns CDR1 LGHNA and CDR2 YNFKEQ. V was shortened by 0 bases and J by 4 bases, with 7 bases between the two germline ends. The CDR3 loop spans 13 amino acids. In DNA form, the CDR3 reads TGTGCCAGCAGCCAAGAACTACCTTACGAGCAGTACTTC. Protein product: CASSQELPYEQYF.

In its sample, this clonotype was seen many times. The chain carries TRBV27 and TRBJ2-7; 9 bases map to TRBD1. Germline CDR1 reads MNHEY; CDR2 reads SMNVEV (reference sequence). This CDR3 contains 13 residues. V shed 5 bases and J 3 bases; nucleotides not matched to a gene: 2. The CDR3 region has the DNA TGTGCCAGCAGTATGGGACAGGGCTACGAGCAGTACTTC. It translates to CASSMGQGYEQYF.

The chain has TRBV11-2 and TRBJ2-7, with D possibly being TRBD1 (6 bases). The CDR3 sequence is 14 residues long. Germline V lookup: CDR1 SGHAT, CDR2 FQNNGV. Trimming removed 1 base at V and 6 bases at J, with 13 bases between. The CDR3 nucleotides read TGTGCCAGCAGCTTAGTCGGGACACCCGTCGAGCAGTACTTC. Translation: CASSLVGTPVEQYF.

As regards this clonotype: At one end the junction does not follow the germline gene, possibly because of a read error. CDR3 loop: CASSLTQYNEQIF. The CDR3 DNA follows: TGTGCCAGCAGCTTAACCCAGTACAATGAGCAGATCTTC. The rearrangement joins TRBV7-3 to TRBJ2-1; D gene unclear. CDR3 length: 13 residues. The germline gives CDR1 SGHTA, CDR2 FQGTGA. Supplemented by reference TRBV7-3 and TRBJ2-1, the full variable domain reads GAGVSQTPSNKVTEKGKYVELRCDPISGHTALYWYRQSLGQGPEFLIYFQGTGAADDSGLPNDRFFAVRPEGSVSTLKIQRTERGDSAVYLCASSLTQYNEQIFGPGTRLTVL.

The chain recombines TRBV20-1 with TRBJ2-7; no clear D gene. The V and J ends lost 3 bases and 5 bases respectively, with 17 bases between them. Germline values: CDR1 DFQATT, CDR2 SNEGSKA (reference sequence). There are 14 residues in the CDR3. The CDR3 nucleotides read TGCAGTGCTAGCCCCGCCAATCCTTGGGACGAGCAGTACTTC. Protein: CSASPANPWDEQYF.

On this clonotype: Given a much more abundant clone one base away, this may be a read error. This chain connects TRBV5-3 to TRBJ1-4; D is uncertain. TRBV5-3 is treated as an ORF (open reading frame) with a function not yet certain. The CDR3 extends over 14 amino acids. The ends were cut back, 8 bases at V and 6 bases at J, with 17 bases in the middle. CDR3 DNA: TGTGCCAGCACCGGCGGACTATTTGATGAAAAACTGTTTTTT. This encodes CASTGGLFDEKLFF.

The gene calls are TRBV10-3 and TRBJ2-6; D is ambiguous. The germline V and J ends were trimmed by 6 bases and 3 bases, with 6 bases remaining between them. The germline gives CDR1 ENHRY, CDR2 SYGVKD. The CDR3 length is 13 residues. The CDR3 DNA sequence: TGTGCCATCAGCGGTGATGGGGCCAACGTCCTGACTTTC. Protein sequence: CAISGDGANVLTF.

About this clonotype: A much larger clone sits a single nucleotide away, making a read error possible. The final CDR3 position lacks the conserved phenylalanine or tryptophan, pointing to a likely read error. This chain uses TRBV28 with TRBJ2-5; weak D call: TRBD2 (6 bases). V shed 5 bases and J shed 5 bases, with 18 bases lying between them. This CDR3 is 15 amino acids long. The germline V gene has CDR1 MDHEN and CDR2 SYDVKM. CDR3 amino acids: CASSPPPTSRETQYL. The DNA of the CDR3 is TGTGCCAGCAGTCCTCCTCCGACTAGTCGGGAGACCCAGTACCTC.

The chain employs TRBV6-2 or TRBV6-3 and TRBJ1-1; possible D gene TRBD1, 5 bases. This CDR3 comprises 13 residues. The V and J ends lost 6 bases and 1 base respectively, with 9 bases between them. Germline V gene lookup returns CDR1 MNHEY and CDR2 SVGEGT. The CDR3 bases are TGTGCCAGCAGGGACATACAGAACACTGAAGCTTTCTTT. Residues: CASRDIQNTEAFF.

Note on this clonotype: This sequence may be a read error, since a much larger clone differs from it by one base. The V call is TRBV5-6, the J call TRBJ2-7, with D perhaps TRBD1 or TRBD2 (5 bases each). Germline-derived CDR1 and CDR2 are SGHDT and YYEEEE. The CDR3 runs 12 residues. Trimming left V 5 bases short and J 9 bases short, with 15 bases between. In nucleotides, the CDR3 is TGTGCCAGCAGTCGGGGCGGTGGCGGGCAGTACTTC. Encoded protein: CASSRGGGGQYF.

The table lists this clonotype with a count of one. The V and J genes are TRBV28 and TRBJ1-5; D call uncertain. The ends were cut back, 7 bases at V and 3 bases at J, with 19 bases in the middle. The CDR3 length is 16 residues. CDR1 and CDR2 (germline): MDHEN, SYDVKM. The CDR3 spells CASKNRLRHNNQPQHF. The DNA for the CDR3 is TGTGCCAGCAAAAATAGGTTACGGCATAACAATCAGCCCCAGCATTTT.

The sample holds one count of this clonotype. The junction does not match germline at one end; this may be a read error. This chain joins TRBV4-3 and TRBJ2-2, with D possibly being TRBD2 (5 bases). The germline V gene has CDR1 LGHNA and CDR2 YSLEER. The CDR3 has 15 amino acids. The CDR3 nucleotides read TGCGCCAGCAGCCAAGATCCGGGTAACACCGGGGAGCTGTATTTT. This encodes CASSQDPGNTGELYF.

Worth noting for this clonotype: A clone one base away is much larger, so this may be a read error. This chain uses TRBV3-1 with TRBJ2-7, with TRBD1 as a possible D gene (6 bases). The CDR3 has 14 residues. The V gene lost 4 bases and the J gene lost 3 bases, with 13 bases spanning the gap. Germline-derived CDR1 and CDR2 are LGHDT and YNNKEL (reference sequence). The CDR3 coding sequence is TGTGCCAGCAGCCCGGGCAGGGGATTCTACGAGCAGTACTTC. Amino acid sequence: CASSPGRGFYEQYF.

This clonotype has at least ten counts. The V gene is TRBV13, the J gene TRBJ2-3, with TRBD1 identical over 8 bases. Germline V gives CDR1 PRHDT, CDR2 FYEKMQ (reference sequence). V lost 5 bases to trimming and J lost 2 bases; unmatched junction nucleotides: 12. The CDR3 sequence is 17 residues long. CDR3 sequence: CASSSATGEWATDTQYF. DNA of the CDR3: TGTGCCAGCAGCAGTGCGACAGGGGAGTGGGCCACAGATACGCAGTATTTT.

This clonotype was found a few times. The chain is built from TRBV5-1 and TRBJ2-7, with 10 bases matching TRBD2. V dropped 1 base and J dropped 2; count of bases not matched to a gene: 3. This CDR3 has 15 residues. CDR1 is SGHRS, CDR2 YFSETQ, per germline. The CDR3 is CASSLSGLAPYEQYF. CDR3 bases: TGCGCCAGCAGCTTGTCGGGACTAGCGCCCTACGAGCAGTACTTC.

Of note for this clonotype: Germline is not matched at one junction end, which may reflect a read error. V gene TRBV28 combines with J gene TRBJ2-7; D is undetermined. Germline CDR1 and CDR2: MDHEN and SYDVKM. This CDR3 is 13 amino acids long. The CDR3: CASSTTVSYEQHF. The CDR3 region has the DNA TGTGCCAGCAGTACGACGGTCTCCTACGAGCAGCACTTC.

V is TRBV19 and J is TRBJ2-4, with D perhaps matching TRBD2 (7 bases). In germline, CDR1 is LNHDA, CDR2 SQIVND (reference sequence). The V and J ends lost 5 bases and 4 bases respectively, with 21 bases between them. The CDR3 loop spans 17 amino acids. This CDR3 reads CASSWLARGGEKNIQYF. CDR3 nucleotides: TGTGCCAGTAGTTGGCTAGCCAGGGGAGGGGAGAAAAACATTCAGTACTTC. Variable domain in full (rest from reference TRBV19 and TRBJ2-4): DGGITQSPKYLFRKEGQNVTLSCEQNLNHDAMYWYRQDPGQGLRLIYYSQIVNDFQKGDIAEGYSVSREKKESFPLTVTSAQKNPTAFYLCASSWLARGGEKNIQYFGAGTRLSVL.

This clonotype was seen a few times. The chain is built from TRBV6-2 or TRBV6-3 and TRBJ2-3; 12 positions match TRBD2. The junction had 4 bases not matched to a gene; V was cut back by 6 bases and J by 0 bases. The CDR3 extends over 16 amino acids. CDR1 and CDR2 (germline): MNHEY, SVGEGT. In DNA form, the CDR3 reads TGTGCCAGCAGCAAGACTAGCGGGGGAAGCACAGATACGCAGTATTTT. It codes for CASSKTSGGSTDTQYF.

The table lists this clonotype with many counts. V gene TRBV5-1 combines with J gene TRBJ1-1; D not certain. The CDR3 extends over 15 amino acids. The germline CDR1 and CDR2 sequences are SGHRS and YFSETQ. The ends were cut back, 1 base at V and 0 bases at J, with 10 bases in the middle. Here the CDR3 DNA reads TGCGCCAGCAGCTTGCCCCCATCTATGAACACTGAAGCTTTCTTT. Protein product: CASSLPPSMNTEAFF.

Many counts were recorded for this clonotype. The chain uses TRBV12-3 or TRBV12-4 and TRBJ2-1, with a tentative D call TRBD2 (5 bases). Deletions cut 5 bases from V and 0 bases from J, with 17 bases between. The CDR3 is 17 residues long. CDR3 nucleotide sequence: TGTGCCAGCAGTATATACCTAGCACTTAGCTCCTACAATGAGCAGTTCTTC. This translates into CASSIYLALSSYNEQFF.